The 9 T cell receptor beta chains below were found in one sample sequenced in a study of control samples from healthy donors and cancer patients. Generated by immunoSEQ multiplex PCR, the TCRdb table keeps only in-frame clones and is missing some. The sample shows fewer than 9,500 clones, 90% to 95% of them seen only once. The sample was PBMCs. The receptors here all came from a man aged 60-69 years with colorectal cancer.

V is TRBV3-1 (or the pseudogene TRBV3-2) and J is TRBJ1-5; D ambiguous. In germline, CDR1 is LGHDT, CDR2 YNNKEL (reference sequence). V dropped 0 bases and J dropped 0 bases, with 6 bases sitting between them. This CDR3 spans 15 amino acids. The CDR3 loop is CASSQEGNSNQPQHF. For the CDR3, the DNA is TGTGCCAGCAGCCAAGAGGGTAATAGCAATCAGCCCCAGCATTTT.

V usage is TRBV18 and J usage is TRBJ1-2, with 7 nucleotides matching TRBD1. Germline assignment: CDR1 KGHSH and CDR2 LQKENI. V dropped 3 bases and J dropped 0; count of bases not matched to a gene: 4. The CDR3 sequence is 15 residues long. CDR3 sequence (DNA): TGTGCCAGCTCACCTACAGGGGAGGCTAACTATGGCTACACCTTC. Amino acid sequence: CASSPTGEANYGYTF.

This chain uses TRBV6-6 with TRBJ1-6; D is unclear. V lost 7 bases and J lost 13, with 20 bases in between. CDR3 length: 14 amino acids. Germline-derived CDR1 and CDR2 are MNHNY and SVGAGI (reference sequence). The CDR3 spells CASNSLAGLAPLHF. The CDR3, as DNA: TGTGCCAGCAACTCTCTCGCAGGCCTTGCGCCCCTCCACTTT.

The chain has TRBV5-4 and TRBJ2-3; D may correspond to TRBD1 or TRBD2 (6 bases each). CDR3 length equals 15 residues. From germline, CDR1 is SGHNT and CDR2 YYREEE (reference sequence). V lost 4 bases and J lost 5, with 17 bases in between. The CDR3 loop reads CASSMMGGGKDTQYF. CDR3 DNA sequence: TGTGCCAGCAGCATGATGGGGGGCGGTAAAGATACGCAGTATTTT.

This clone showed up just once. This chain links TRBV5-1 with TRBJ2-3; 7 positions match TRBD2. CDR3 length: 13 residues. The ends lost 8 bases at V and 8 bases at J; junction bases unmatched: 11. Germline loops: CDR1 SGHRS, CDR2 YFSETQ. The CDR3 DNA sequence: TGCGCCAGTACTAGCGCGGGCGTGGGTACGCAGTATTTT. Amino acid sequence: CASTSAGVGTQYF. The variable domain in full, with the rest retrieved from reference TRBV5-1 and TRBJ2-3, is KAGVTQTPRYLIKTRGQQVTLSCSPISGHRSVSWYQQTPGQGLQFLFEYFSETQRNKGNFPGRFSGRQFSNSRSEMNVSTLELGDSALYLCASTSAGVGTQYFGPGTRLTVL.

The CDR3 reads CASSLKGDSLNYGYTF. Here the CDR3 DNA reads TGTGCCAGCAGCTTAAAAGGGGACAGCCTTAACTATGGCTACACCTTC. The rearrangement joins TRBV27 to TRBJ1-2, with 7 positions matching TRBD1. V shed 6 bases and J 1 base; nucleotides not matched to a gene: 11. The CDR3 is 16 amino acids. Germline CDR1 and CDR2: MNHEY and SMNVEV (reference sequence).

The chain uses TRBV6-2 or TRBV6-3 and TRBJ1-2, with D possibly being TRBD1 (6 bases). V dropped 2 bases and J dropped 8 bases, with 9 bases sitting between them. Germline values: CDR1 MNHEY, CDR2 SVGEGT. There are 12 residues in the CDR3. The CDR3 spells CASSYTRGGYTF. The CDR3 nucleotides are TGTGCCAGCAGTTACACCAGGGGAGGCTACACCTTC.

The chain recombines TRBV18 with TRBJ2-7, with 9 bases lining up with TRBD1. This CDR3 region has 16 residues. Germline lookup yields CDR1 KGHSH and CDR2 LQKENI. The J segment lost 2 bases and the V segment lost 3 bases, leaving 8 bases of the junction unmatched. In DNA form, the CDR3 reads TGTGCCAGCTCACCCCGGGACAGGGTGCCACCCTACGAGCAGTACTTC. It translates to CASSPRDRVPPYEQYF.

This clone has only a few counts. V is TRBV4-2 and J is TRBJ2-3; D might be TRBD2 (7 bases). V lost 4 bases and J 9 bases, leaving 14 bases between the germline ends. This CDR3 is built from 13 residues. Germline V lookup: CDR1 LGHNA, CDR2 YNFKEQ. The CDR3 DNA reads TGTGCCAGCAGCCCGTTGCGGGGGCGGACGCAGTATTTT. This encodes CASSPLRGRTQYF.